These 25 T cell receptor beta chains were sequenced from one sample in a study of blood T cell repertoires in COVID-19. TCRdb's table, derived via immunoSEQ multiplex PCR, lists solely in-frame clones and lacks some. The repertoire holds about 260,000 clones, approximately 86% seen once, with about 5% in the top ten. Sequencing used peripheral blood. All receptors derive from a woman aged 55-70 years with COVID-19, enrolled during active disease.

The chain links TRBV5-1 to TRBJ2-7; 11 bases line up with TRBD2. V was pared by 0 bases and J by 5 bases, with 7 bases of the junction left unmatched. Per germline, CDR1 SGHRS and CDR2 YFSETQ. This CDR3 is 16 amino acids long. The CDR3 is CASSLAILAGAHEQYF. The CDR3 region has the DNA TGCGCCAGCAGCTTGGCCATACTAGCGGGAGCCCACGAGCAGTACTTC.

The chain carries TRBV6-6 and TRBJ2-7; TRBD1 matches 8 bases. In germline, CDR1 is MNHNY, CDR2 SVGAGI (reference sequence). The CDR3 sequence is 13 residues long. The junction had 6 bases not matched to a gene; V was cut back by 8 bases and J by 3 bases. The CDR3 loop is CASADRESYEQYF. Written as DNA, the CDR3 is TGTGCCAGCGCGGACAGGGAAAGCTACGAGCAGTACTTC.

This sequence joins TRBV7-8 and TRBJ1-1, with D maybe TRBD1 (6 bases). CDR3 length: 15 amino acids. The V gene lost 1 base and the J gene lost 4 bases, with 13 bases spanning the gap. From germline, CDR1 is SGHVS and CDR2 FQNEAQ. CDR3 sequence: CASSLVDRGGTEAFF. As DNA, the CDR3 is TGTGCCAGCAGCTTAGTGGATAGAGGGGGCACTGAAGCTTTCTTT. Combining the CDR3 with reference TRBV7-8 and TRBJ1-1 gives the whole variable domain GAGVSQSPRYKVAKRGQDVALRCDPISGHVSLFWYQQALGQGPEFLTYFQNEAQLDKSGLPSDRFFAERPEGSVSTLKIQRTQQEDSAVYLCASSLVDRGGTEAFFGQGTRLTVV.

This clone was seen just once. The V gene is TRBV9, the J gene TRBJ2-7; possibly TRBD1 for D (6 bases). CDR1 is SGDLS and CDR2 is YYNGEE in the germline V gene. The CDR3 has 14 residues. V was shortened by 2 bases and J by 0 bases, with 9 bases between the two germline ends. In DNA, the CDR3 is TGTGCCAGCAGCGTTCAGGGGAGCTCCTACGAGCAGTACTTC. This translates into CASSVQGSSYEQYF.

This clone was counted a single time. The sample contains more than one DNA sequence encoding this CDR3. The chain couples TRBV5-1 to TRBJ2-5; 7 positions agree with TRBD2. The germline gives CDR1 SGHRS, CDR2 YFSETQ. Losses at the gene ends were 4 bases for V and 2 bases for J; bases not matched to a gene: 5. The CDR3 is 14 amino acids. The CDR3 sequence is CASSPGGVQETQYF. The CDR3 DNA sequence: TGCGCCAGCAGCCCTGGGGGGGTACAAGAGACCCAGTACTTC. Together with reference TRBV5-1 and TRBJ2-5, the CDR3 gives the full variable domain: KAGVTQTPRYLIKTRGQQVTLSCSPISGHRSVSWYQQTPGQGLQFLFEYFSETQRNKGNFPGRFSGRQFSNSRSEMNVSTLELGDSALYLCASSPGGVQETQYFGPGTRLLVL.

The rearrangement joins TRBV3-1 (or the pseudogene TRBV3-2) to TRBJ2-3; D remains unclear. The CDR3 has 14 amino acids. V lost 1 base and J lost 8, with 13 bases in between. Germline assignment: CDR1 LGHDT and CDR2 YNNKEL (reference sequence). CDR3 bases: TGTGCCAGCAGCCAAGGATCTAAGCTCCTTACGCAGTATTTT. Translation: CASSQGSKLLTQYF.

The CDR3 DNA sequence: TGTGCCAGCAGCCAAGACATGTCCCCCCAGCATTTT. Translated, it gives CASSQDMSPQHF. This sequence joins TRBV5-8 and TRBJ1-5; D unresolved. The V gene's germline CDR1 is SGHTS and CDR2 YDEGEE. There are 12 residues in the CDR3. V was trimmed by 4 bases and J by 10 bases, leaving 12 bases between them.

CDR3 residues: CASSPSGGSYYGYTF. CDR3 DNA: TGTGCCAGCAGTCCGTCAGGGGGCTCTTACTATGGCTACACCTTC. The chain employs TRBV27 and TRBJ1-2; 8 bases are a match to TRBD1. This CDR3 comprises 15 residues. J lost 3 bases, V lost 5 bases, and 8 bases had no gene match. Germline values: CDR1 MNHEY, CDR2 SMNVEV (reference sequence).

The V gene is TRBV18, the J gene TRBJ2-3; TRBD1 agrees at 7 bases. The CDR3 sequence is 15 residues long. CDR1 and CDR2 from the germline V gene are KGHSH and LQKENI. The junction had 5 bases not matched to a gene; V was cut back by 3 bases and J by 2 bases. CDR3 residues: CASSPTGTVTDTQYF. The CDR3, as DNA: TGTGCCAGCTCACCTACCGGGACAGTCACAGATACGCAGTATTTT.

This clone was observed at least ten times. V usage is TRBV30 and J usage is TRBJ1-2; D remains ambiguous. Trimming shortened V by 4 bases and J by 8 bases, and 17 bases separated the two germline ends. This CDR3 is 13 amino acids long. Germline CDR1 is GTSNPN and CDR2 is SVGIG (reference sequence). For the CDR3, the DNA is TGTGCCTGGATAACGGGTCGGGGTTACGGCTACACCTTC. Amino acid sequence: CAWITGRGYGYTF.

The rearrangement uses TRBV4-2 and TRBJ2-1, with 12 bases lining up with TRBD2. The germline CDR1 and CDR2 sequences are LGHNA and YNFKEQ. This CDR3 is 16 amino acids long. V shed 2 bases and J 6 bases; nucleotides not matched to a gene: 5. The CDR3 reads CASSQTSGRRGNEQFF. CDR3 nucleotide sequence: TGTGCCAGCAGCCAAACTAGCGGGAGGAGGGGCAATGAGCAGTTCTTC.

The chain has TRBV15 and TRBJ2-1; maybe TRBD2 (6 bases). The CDR3 loop spans 13 amino acids. Germline loops: CDR1 LNHNV, CDR2 YYDKDF (reference sequence). Trimming left V 6 bases short and J 6 bases short, with 12 bases between. The CDR3 loop is CATSNRDSNEQFF. CDR3 DNA sequence: TGTGCCACCAGTAACCGGGACTCCAATGAGCAGTTCTTC.

The rearrangement links TRBV28 to TRBJ1-4; D is perhaps TRBD1 (5 bases). This CDR3 spans 14 amino acids. V lost 3 bases to trimming and J lost 4 bases, with 9 bases between them. CDR1 MDHEN and CDR2 SYDVKM come from the germline V gene. The CDR3, as DNA: TGTGCCAGCAGTTTTCGGGGGGTTAATGAAAAACTGTTTTTT. Protein sequence: CASSFRGVNEKLFF.

The chain uses TRBV6-2 or TRBV6-3 and TRBJ2-5; D call uncertain. Germline lookup yields CDR1 MNHEY and CDR2 SVGEGT. The CDR3 totals 15 residues. V gave up 3 bases and J gave up 7 bases, with 18 bases separating them. In nucleotides, the CDR3 is TGTGCCAGCAGTTATGCCCGCAACTTGTATGGGACCCAGTACTTC. This translates into CASSYARNLYGTQYF.

The chain carries TRBV30 and TRBJ2-1; 15 bases agree with TRBD2. The ends lost 0 bases at V and 11 bases at J; junction bases unmatched: 5. Germline values: CDR1 GTSNPN, CDR2 SVGIG (reference sequence). CDR3 length: 15 residues. The CDR3 spells CAWSVGTSGRMKQFF. For the CDR3, the DNA is TGTGCCTGGAGTGTAGGGACTAGCGGGAGGATGAAGCAGTTCTTC.

The gene calls are TRBV29-1 and TRBJ2-7; TRBD2 matches at 8 bases. CDR3 size: 13 residues. J gave up 2 bases and V 6 bases, and 6 bases lay outside the gene matches. CDR1 and CDR2 from the germline V gene are SQVTM and ANQGSEA. The CDR3 loop reads CSVGGLAAYEQYF. The CDR3 DNA is TGCAGCGTCGGTGGACTAGCCGCCTACGAGCAGTACTTC.

The chain recombines TRBV7-2 with TRBJ1-2; TRBD1 agrees at 9 bases. Germline V lookup: CDR1 SGHTA, CDR2 FQGNSA. CDR3 size: 16 residues. V lost 1 base to trimming and J lost 3 bases; unmatched junction nucleotides: 6. The CDR3 loop reads CASSLGKGQGYYGYTF. The CDR3 DNA follows: TGTGCCAGCAGCTTAGGGAAGGGACAGGGATACTATGGCTACACCTTC.

The chain carries TRBV19 and TRBJ2-5; the match to TRBD2 covers 14 bases. Losses at the gene ends were 5 bases for V and 5 bases for J; bases not matched to a gene: 4. This CDR3 spans 15 amino acids. CDR1 and CDR2 (germline): LNHDA, SQIVND (reference sequence). The CDR3 here is CASSARLAGGETQYF. CDR3 nucleotide sequence: TGTGCCAGTAGTGCAAGACTAGCGGGAGGGGAGACCCAGTACTTC.

V usage is TRBV7-2 and J usage is TRBJ2-5, with TRBD2 matching over 15 bases. CDR1 is SGHTA, CDR2 FQGNSA, per germline. With V trimmed by 5 bases and J by 1 base, 5 bases remained unmatched. The CDR3 loop spans 17 amino acids. The CDR3 spells CASSLGLAGGIQETQYF. Written as DNA, the CDR3 is TGTGCCAGCAGCCTAGGACTAGCGGGAGGGATCCAAGAGACCCAGTACTTC.

This sequence joins TRBV4-1 and TRBJ2-1, with D possibly TRBD2 on 6 matching bases. Germline CDR1 is MGHRA and CDR2 is YSYEKL. CDR3 length: 17 amino acids. The ends were cut back, 1 base at V and 9 bases at J, with 22 bases in the middle. The CDR3 region is CASSQGPGPQAGSEQFF. For the CDR3, the DNA is TGCGCCAGCAGCCAAGGACCGGGACCCCAGGCCGGGAGTGAGCAGTTCTTC.

The chain has TRBV7-2 and TRBJ2-2, with D possibly matching TRBD1 (5 bases). Looked up from germline, CDR1 is SGHTA and CDR2 is FQGNSA. The CDR3 length is 16 residues. V was clipped by 1 base and J by 6 bases, with 15 bases between them. CDR3 sequence reads: CASSLVWVGAAGELFF. In DNA form, the CDR3 reads TGTGCCAGCAGCTTAGTTTGGGTAGGGGCGGCCGGGGAGCTGTTTTTT.

The rearrangement links TRBV28 to TRBJ2-2, with D maybe TRBD1 (5 bases). Germline lookup yields CDR1 MDHEN and CDR2 SYDVKM. Trimming cost V 5 bases and J 2 bases, with 18 bases left between them. This CDR3 region has 17 residues. CDR3 protein: CASSIDRSNVNTGELFF. As DNA, the CDR3 is TGTGCCAGCAGTATCGACAGATCGAACGTAAACACCGGGGAGCTGTTTTTT.

The CDR3 spells CASGGQGSTEAFF. DNA for the CDR3: TGTGCCAGTGGGGGACAGGGATCCACTGAAGCTTTCTTT. This chain connects TRBV19 to TRBJ1-1; 9 positions match TRBD1. V dropped 8 bases and J dropped 4; count of bases not matched to a gene: 5. In germline, CDR1 is LNHDA, CDR2 SQIVND (reference sequence). This CDR3 is 13 amino acids long.

The rearrangement joins TRBV19 to TRBJ1-5, with a tentative D call TRBD1 (5 bases). Germline lookup yields CDR1 LNHDA and CDR2 SQIVND (reference sequence). With 9 bases removed from V and 3 bases from J, the gap between germline ends came to 21 bases. The CDR3 loop spans 16 amino acids. The CDR3 reads CASKNPGEGINQPQHF. The DNA for the CDR3 is TGTGCCAGCAAAAATCCCGGGGAGGGGATCAATCAGCCCCAGCATTTT.

This chain connects TRBV30 to TRBJ1-3; maybe TRBD1 (6 bases). V lost 1 base and J 1 base, leaving 11 bases between the germline ends. The CDR3 runs 15 residues. Germline CDR1 reads GTSNPN; CDR2 reads SVGIG (reference sequence). Here the CDR3 reads CAWSASTGSGNTIYF. In DNA, the CDR3 is TGTGCCTGGAGTGCCTCGACAGGATCTGGAAACACCATATATTTT.